This is a list of T cell receptor beta chains from one sample in a study of graft-versus-host responses after intestinal transplantation. Assay: immunoSEQ multiplex PCR; the TCRdb copy retains only in-frame clones and omits some. The sample has 13,000 to 15,000 clones, about two fifths seen once; the top ten hold approximately 15%. The input for sequencing was alloreactive CD8+ T cells from a mixed lymphocyte reaction culture, taken before intestinal transplant. All receptors come from a human patient who received an intestinal transplant. The CDR3 runs from the conserved cysteine through the conserved F or W. The D gene is left open where the match is weak. Rows may omit the clone size; those that give it use once, few, many or a size class.

-	-	TRBV7-6	TRBJ2-5	TGTGCCAGCAGCTTAGCGGATGGGAGAGAACAAGAGACCCAGTACTTC	CASSLADGREQETQYF
medium-sized	-	TRBV7-9	TRBJ2-2	TGTGCCAGCAGACATAACACCGGGGAGCTGTTTTTT	CASRHNTGELFF
few	-	TRBV6-1	TRBJ2-1	TGTGCCAGCAGTGATTGGGGCCGGAGCTCCTACAATGAGCAGTTCTTC	CASSDWGRSSYNEQFF
-	-	TRBV4-1	TRBJ2-7	TGCGCCAGCAGCCAATCCTCGGGGAGCTCCTACGAGCAGTACTTC	CASSQSSGSSYEQYF
-	TRBD1	TRBV30	TRBJ2-7	TGTGCCTGGAGTGCCGGGACAGGGGGCTCCTACGAGCAGTACTTC	CAWSAGTGGSYEQYF
few	TRBD2	TRBV2	TRBJ2-3	TGTGCCAGCAGTGAGATAGCGGGACGTAGCACAGATACGCAGTATTTT	CASSEIAGRSTDTQYF
few	-	TRBV5-6	TRBJ1-1	TGTGCCAGCAGCTTGATTCGGGACATGAACACTGAAGCTTTCTTT	CASSLIRDMNTEAFF
few	-	TRBV27	TRBJ1-1	TGTGCCAGCAGTTTATCCAGCAGGCTGAACACTGAAGCTTTCTTT	CASSLSSRLNTEAFF
-	-	TRBV28	TRBJ2-1	TGTGCCAGCAGTTTCGGCGGGGCGAGCTCCTACAATGAGCAGTTCTTC	CASSFGGASSYNEQFF
-	-	TRBV9	TRBJ2-2	TGTGCCAGCAGCGGGGGAGGTTACCCCGGGGAGCTGTTTTTT	CASSGGGYPGELFF
-	-	TRBV4-1	TRBJ1-1	TGCGCCAGCAGCCAAGTTATTGAACAGCACGCTTTCTTT	CASSQVIEQHAFF
-	-	TRBV28	TRBJ1-5	TGTGCCAGCAGCCCACATAGCAATCAGCCCCAGCATTTT	CASSPHSNQPQHF
-	-	TRBV30	TRBJ2-6	TGTGCCTGGACCCACGACAGCTCTGGGGCCAACGTCCTGACTTTC	CAWTHDSSGANVLTF
-	-	TRBV27	TRBJ2-1	TGTGCCAGCAGACAGGGCTACAATGAGCAGTTCTTC	CASRQGYNEQFF
medium-sized	-	TRBV2	TRBJ1-1	TGTGCCAGCAGTGCAACCCCGGACCGAGGGGGCACTGAAGCTTTCTTT	CASSATPDRGGTEAFF
few	-	TRBV27	TRBJ2-1	TGTGCCAGCAGTTTACCCGACAGGTATAATGAGCAGTTCTTC	CASSLPDRYNEQFF
-	-	TRBV4-1	TRBJ2-7	TGCGCCAGCAGCCTTGGGACACTGGACGAGCAGTACTTC	CASSLGTLDEQYF
-	-	TRBV4-3	TRBJ1-3	TGCGCCAGCAGCCAAGACCCGGTCCTCTCTGGAAACACCATATATTTT	CASSQDPVLSGNTIYF